Each of the 5 T cell receptor beta chains below was sequenced from the same sample in a study of OX40 agonist ivuxolimab in advanced cancers. Using immunoSEQ multiplex PCR, the repertoire was profiled, and TCRdb retains in-frame clones only, with some absent. Here the sample spans fewer than 85,000 clones, approximately 86% being singletons. This material consisted of CD4+ or CD8+ T cells sorted from blood, taken in a trial of the OX40 agonist ivuxolimab. The receptors shown here come from an adult with an advanced solid tumor such as melanoma, head and neck, liver or kidney cancer.

The rearrangement joins TRBV7-2 to TRBJ2-5; D is ambiguous. Trimming stripped 3 bases from V and 2 bases from J, with 13 bases between. Germline CDR1 reads SGHTA; CDR2 reads FQGNSA. The CDR3 has 15 amino acids. The CDR3 loop is CASSLGSLRQETQYF. In nucleotides, the CDR3 is TGTGCCAGCAGCTTGGGGTCTCTACGACAAGAGACCCAGTACTTC.

The chain uses TRBV30 and TRBJ2-7; a possible D gene is TRBD1 (6 bases). Germline V gene data show CDR1 as GTSNPN and CDR2 as SVGIG (reference sequence). Trimming shortened V by 5 bases and J by 0 bases, and 8 bases separated the two germline ends. The CDR3 is 12 amino acids. The CDR3 region has the DNA TGTGCCTGGCAGGGGAACTCCTACGAGCAGTACTTC. Amino acid sequence: CAWQGNSYEQYF.

V usage is TRBV13 and J usage is TRBJ2-2, with TRBD1 matching 7 bases. V was pared by 5 bases and J by 0 bases, with 15 bases of the junction left unmatched. The CDR3 is 19 amino acids. Germline values: CDR1 PRHDT, CDR2 FYEKMQ (reference sequence). The CDR3 region is CASSPEGPTGLSNTGELFF. The CDR3, as DNA: TGTGCCAGCAGCCCCGAGGGACCGACAGGGCTGTCGAACACCGGGGAGCTGTTTTTT. The entire variable domain, with the rest obtained from reference TRBV13 and TRBJ2-2, is as follows: AAGVIQSPRHLIKEKRETATLKCYPIPRHDTVYWYQQGPGQDPQFLISFYEKMQSDKGSIPDRFSAQQFSDYHSELNMSSLELGDSALYFCASSPEGPTGLSNTGELFFGEGSRLTVL.

This chain links TRBV7-2 with TRBJ2-7; D might be TRBD2 (6 bases). The germline CDR1 and CDR2 sequences are SGHTA and FQGNSA. The V end lost 2 bases, the J end lost 2 bases, and 10 bases lay between the germline ends. The CDR3 sequence is 14 residues long. CDR3 in amino acids: CASSLKAGTYEQYF. The CDR3 DNA reads as TGTGCCAGCAGCTTAAAGGCGGGGACCTACGAGCAGTACTTC.

This rearrangement joins TRBV12-5 to TRBJ2-2; TRBD2 agrees at 11 bases. The CDR3 extends over 16 amino acids. The germline gives CDR1 LGHNT, CDR2 FRNRAP. V was pared by 4 bases and J by 4 bases, with 5 bases of the junction left unmatched. The chain's CDR3 is CASGYIAGGFTGELFF. In DNA, the CDR3 is TGTGCTAGTGGTTACATAGCGGGGGGGTTCACCGGGGAGCTGTTTTTT.